This T cell receptor (beta chain) emerged from a study of blood T cell repertoires in COVID-19. About the study: T cells, B-cell-depleted T cells, or PBMCs supplied cDNA or gDNA.

Authors' processing steps: Reference gene primer amplification yielded estimated nucleated cell counts. TCRdb's copy holds only in-frame clones and misses some; the assay was immunoSEQ multiplex PCR. D and trimming were read from the DNA, whereas the V and J calls and clone size are those reported in that table. The data contain about 260,000 clones, approximately 82% of them singletons. Sequencing used peripheral blood. This receptor was identified in a man in his 60s who had recovered from COVID-19.

The CDR3 is CASSQVSSHLEAFF. The CDR3, as DNA: TGTGCCAGCAGCCAAGTTTCCAGTCACCTTGAAGCTTTCTTT. This sequence joins TRBV4-2 and TRBJ1-1; no reliable D call. Trimming took 1 base from V and 7 from J, leaving 13 bases between them. CDR1 is LGHNA, CDR2 YNFKEQ, per germline. The CDR3 runs to 14 residues.